The 2 T cell receptor beta chains presented below share a single source sample, sequenced in a study of CD8 T cells in ankylosing spondylitis. Each CDR3 protein gets one entry after TCRdb re-called the 5' RACE reads with MiXCR. The table lists over 100,000 distinct CDR3 sequences, approximately 10% of them singletons. Sample: blood, either unsorted or a sorted T cell fraction (not recorded which). Receptor source: a female donor with ankylosing spondylitis or in good health (not recorded which).

V gene TRBV5-1 combines with J gene TRBJ2-5; TRBD1 might be the D (6 bases). The V gene lost 0 bases and the J gene lost 2 bases, with 14 bases spanning the gap. The CDR3 extends over 16 amino acids. Germline-derived CDR1 and CDR2 are SGHRS and YFSETQ. The CDR3 DNA is TGCGCCAGCAGCTTGGGGTCGACAGGAGGTCAAGAGACCCAGTACTTC. It specifies CASSLGSTGGQETQYF. Variable domain in full (rest from reference TRBV5-1 and TRBJ2-5): KAGVTQTPRYLIKTRGQQVTLSCSPISGHRSVSWYQQTPGQGLQFLFEYFSETQRNKGNFPGRFSGRQFSNSRSEMNVSTLELGDSALYLCASSLGSTGGQETQYFGPGTRLLVL.

This clonotype was recorded at least ten times. The DNA of the CDR3 is TGTGCCAGCAGCGAAGAGGCAGGGTATAGGTCCTACAATGAGCAGTTCTTC. Protein sequence: CASSEEAGYRSYNEQFF. V gene TRBV7-8 combines with J gene TRBJ2-1; D is perhaps TRBD1 (5 bases). The CDR3 loop spans 17 amino acids. Germline V gene sequence: CDR1 SGHVS, CDR2 FQNEAQ. V was trimmed by 5 bases and J by 1 base, leaving 18 bases between them.